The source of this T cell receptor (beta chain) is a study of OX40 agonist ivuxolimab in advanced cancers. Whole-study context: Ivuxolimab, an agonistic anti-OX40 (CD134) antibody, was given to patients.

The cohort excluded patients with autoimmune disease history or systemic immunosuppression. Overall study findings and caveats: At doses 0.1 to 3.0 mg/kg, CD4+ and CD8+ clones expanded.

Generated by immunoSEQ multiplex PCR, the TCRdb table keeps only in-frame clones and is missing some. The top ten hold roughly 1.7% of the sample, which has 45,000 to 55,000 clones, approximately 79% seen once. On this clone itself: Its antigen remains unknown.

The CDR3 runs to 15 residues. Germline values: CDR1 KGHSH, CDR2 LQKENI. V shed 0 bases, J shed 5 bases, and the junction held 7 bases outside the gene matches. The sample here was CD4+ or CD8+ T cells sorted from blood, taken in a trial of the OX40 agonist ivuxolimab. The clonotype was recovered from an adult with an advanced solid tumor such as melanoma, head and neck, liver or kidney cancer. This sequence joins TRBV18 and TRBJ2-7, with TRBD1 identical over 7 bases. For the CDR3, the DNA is TGTGCCAGCTCACCACCGAACAGGGGCGCCGACGAGCAGTACTTC. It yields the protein CASSPPNRGADEQYF.